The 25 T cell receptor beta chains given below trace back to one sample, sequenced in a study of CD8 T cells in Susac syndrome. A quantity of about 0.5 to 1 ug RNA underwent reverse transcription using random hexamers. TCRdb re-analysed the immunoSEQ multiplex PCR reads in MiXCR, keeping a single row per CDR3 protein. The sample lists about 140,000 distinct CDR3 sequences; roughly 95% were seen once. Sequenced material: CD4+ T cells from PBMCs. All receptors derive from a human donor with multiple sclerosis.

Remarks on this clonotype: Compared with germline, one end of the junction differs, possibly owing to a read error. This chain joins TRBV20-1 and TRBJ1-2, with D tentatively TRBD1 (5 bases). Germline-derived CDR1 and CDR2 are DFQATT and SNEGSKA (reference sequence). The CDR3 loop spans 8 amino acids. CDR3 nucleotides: TGCAGTGGTACGGACAATTCCTTC. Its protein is CSGTDNSF.

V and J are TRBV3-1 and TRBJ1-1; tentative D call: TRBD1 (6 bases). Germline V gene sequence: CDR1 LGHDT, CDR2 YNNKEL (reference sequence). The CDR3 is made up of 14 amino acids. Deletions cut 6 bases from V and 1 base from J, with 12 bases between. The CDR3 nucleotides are TGTGCCAGCAGGCAGGACAGTAGGAACACTGAAGCTTTCTTT. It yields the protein CASRQDSRNTEAFF.

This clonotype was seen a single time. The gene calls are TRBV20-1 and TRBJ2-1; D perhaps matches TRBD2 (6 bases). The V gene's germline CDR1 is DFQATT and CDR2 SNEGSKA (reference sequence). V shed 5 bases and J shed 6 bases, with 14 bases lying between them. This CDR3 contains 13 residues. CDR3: CSAQKTRPNEQFF. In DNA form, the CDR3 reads TGCAGTGCTCAGAAGACTAGGCCCAATGAGCAGTTCTTC.

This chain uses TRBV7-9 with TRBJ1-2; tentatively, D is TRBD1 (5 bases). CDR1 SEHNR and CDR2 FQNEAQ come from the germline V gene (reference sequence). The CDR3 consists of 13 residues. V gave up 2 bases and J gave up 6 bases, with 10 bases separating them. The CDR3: CASSLQGLDGYTF. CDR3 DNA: TGTGCCAGCAGCTTACAGGGATTGGATGGCTACACCTTC.

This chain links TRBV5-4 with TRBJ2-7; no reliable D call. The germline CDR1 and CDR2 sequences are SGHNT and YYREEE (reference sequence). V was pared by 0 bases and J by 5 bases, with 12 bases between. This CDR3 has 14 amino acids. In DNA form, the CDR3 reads TGTGCCAGCAGCTTGGTCCACGGTGGGAACGAGCAGTACTTC. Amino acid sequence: CASSLVHGGNEQYF.

CDR3 coding DNA: TGTGCCAGCAGCCACCGGGGGGCCGGGGAGCTGTTTTTT. It is translated as CASSHRGAGELFF. The J gene is TRBJ2-2, the V gene TRBV6-5; 7 positions match TRBD2. V dropped 6 bases and J dropped 6; count of bases not matched to a gene: 4. Germline CDR1 is MNHEY and CDR2 is SVGAGI. The CDR3 covers 13 residues.

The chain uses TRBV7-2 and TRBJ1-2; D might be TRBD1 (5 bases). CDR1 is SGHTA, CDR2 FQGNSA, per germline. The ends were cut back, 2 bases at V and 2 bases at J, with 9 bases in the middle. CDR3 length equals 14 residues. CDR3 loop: CASSLSTANYGYTF. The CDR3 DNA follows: TGTGCCAGCAGCTTATCGACAGCCAACTATGGCTACACCTTC.

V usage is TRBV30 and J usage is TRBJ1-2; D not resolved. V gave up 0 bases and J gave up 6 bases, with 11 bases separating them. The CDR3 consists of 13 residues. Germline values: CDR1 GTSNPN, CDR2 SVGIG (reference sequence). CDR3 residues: CAWSVAGRNGYTF. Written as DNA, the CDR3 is TGTGCCTGGAGTGTAGCCGGCAGAAATGGCTACACCTTC.

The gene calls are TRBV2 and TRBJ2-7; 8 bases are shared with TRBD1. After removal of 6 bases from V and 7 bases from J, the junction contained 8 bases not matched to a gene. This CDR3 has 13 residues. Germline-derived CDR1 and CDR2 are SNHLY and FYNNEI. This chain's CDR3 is CASRERTGKEQYF. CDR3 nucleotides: TGTGCCAGCAGGGAAAGGACAGGGAAGGAGCAGTACTTC.

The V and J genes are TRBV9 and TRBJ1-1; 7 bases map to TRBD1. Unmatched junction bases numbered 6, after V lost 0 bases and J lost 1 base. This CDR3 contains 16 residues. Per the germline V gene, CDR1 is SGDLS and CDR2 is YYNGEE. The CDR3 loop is CASSVGDRVSNTEAFF. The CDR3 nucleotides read TGTGCCAGCAGCGTAGGAGACAGGGTATCGAACACTGAAGCTTTCTTT.

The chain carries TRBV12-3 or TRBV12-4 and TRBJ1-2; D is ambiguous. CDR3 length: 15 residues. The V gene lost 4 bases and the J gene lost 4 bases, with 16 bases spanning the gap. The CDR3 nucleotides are TGTGCCAGCAGTTCCTCGGTCCGGCCGGGCTATGGCTACACCTTC. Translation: CASSSSVRPGYGYTF.

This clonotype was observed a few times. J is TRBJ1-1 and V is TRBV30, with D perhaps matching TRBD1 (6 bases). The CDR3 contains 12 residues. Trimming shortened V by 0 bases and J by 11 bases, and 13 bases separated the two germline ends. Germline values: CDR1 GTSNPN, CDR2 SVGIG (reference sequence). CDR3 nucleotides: TGTGCCTGGAGTGTAAGTGTCAGGGGCGCTTTCTTT. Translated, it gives CAWSVSVRGAFF. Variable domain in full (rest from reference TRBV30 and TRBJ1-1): SQTIHQWPATLVQPVGSPLSLECTVEGTSNPNLYWYRQAAGRGLQLLFYSVGIGQISSEVPQNLSASRPQDRQFILSSKKLLLSDSGFYLCAWSVSVRGAFFGQGTRLTVV.

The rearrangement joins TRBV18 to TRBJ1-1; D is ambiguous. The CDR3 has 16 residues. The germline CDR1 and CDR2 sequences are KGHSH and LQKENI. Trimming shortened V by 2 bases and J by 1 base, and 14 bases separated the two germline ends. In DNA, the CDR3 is TGTGCCAGCTCACCAACTTTCCTCGCCAGGAACACTGAAGCTTTCTTT. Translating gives CASSPTFLARNTEAFF.

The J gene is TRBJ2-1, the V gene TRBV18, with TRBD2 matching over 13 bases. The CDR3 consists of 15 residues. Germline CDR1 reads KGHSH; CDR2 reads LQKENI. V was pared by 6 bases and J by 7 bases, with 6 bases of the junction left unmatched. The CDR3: CASSRLAGGENEQFF. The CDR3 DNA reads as TGTGCCAGCTCCCGACTAGCGGGAGGTGAAAATGAGCAGTTCTTC.

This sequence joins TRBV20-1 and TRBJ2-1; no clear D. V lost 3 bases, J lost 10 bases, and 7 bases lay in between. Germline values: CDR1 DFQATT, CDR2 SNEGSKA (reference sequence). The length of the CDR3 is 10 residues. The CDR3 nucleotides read TGCAGTGCTAGTAGGCTAGAGCAGTTCTTC. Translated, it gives CSASRLEQFF.

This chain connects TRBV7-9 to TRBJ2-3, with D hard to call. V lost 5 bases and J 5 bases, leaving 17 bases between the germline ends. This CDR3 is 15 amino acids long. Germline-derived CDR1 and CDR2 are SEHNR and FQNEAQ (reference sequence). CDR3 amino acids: CASSRAVDPRDTQYF. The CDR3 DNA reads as TGTGCCAGCAGCCGGGCGGTGGACCCACGAGATACGCAGTATTTT. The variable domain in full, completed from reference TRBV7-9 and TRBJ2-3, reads DTGVSQNPRHKITKRGQNVTFRCDPISEHNRLYWYRQTLGQGPEFLTYFQNEAQLEKSRLLSDRFSAERPKGSFSTLEIQRTEQGDSAMYLCASSRAVDPRDTQYFGPGTRLTVL.

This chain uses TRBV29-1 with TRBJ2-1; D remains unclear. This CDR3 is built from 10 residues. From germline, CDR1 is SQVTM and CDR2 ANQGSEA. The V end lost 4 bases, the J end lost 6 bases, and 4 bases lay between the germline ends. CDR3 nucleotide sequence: TGCAGCGTTGGGGGCAATGAGCAGTTCTTC. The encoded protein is CSVGGNEQFF.

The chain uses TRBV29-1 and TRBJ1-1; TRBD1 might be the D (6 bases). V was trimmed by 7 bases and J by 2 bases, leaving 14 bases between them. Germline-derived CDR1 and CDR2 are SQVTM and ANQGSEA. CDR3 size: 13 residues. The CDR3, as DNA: TGCAGCGCCCGAACCGGGACAAACACTGAAGCTTTCTTT. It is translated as CSARTGTNTEAFF.

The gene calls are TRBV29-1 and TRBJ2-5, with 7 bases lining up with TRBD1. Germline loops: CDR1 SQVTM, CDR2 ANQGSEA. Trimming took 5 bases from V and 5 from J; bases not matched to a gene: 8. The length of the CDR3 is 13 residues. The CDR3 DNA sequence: TGCAGCGTTTCCGACAGGGTATGGGAGACCCAGTACTTC. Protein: CSVSDRVWETQYF. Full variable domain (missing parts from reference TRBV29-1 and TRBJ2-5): SAVISQKPSRDICQRGTSLTIQCQVDSQVTMMFWYRQQPGQSLTLIATANQGSEATYESGFVIDKFPISRPNLTFSTLTVSNMSPEDSSIYLCSVSDRVWETQYFGPGTRLLVL.

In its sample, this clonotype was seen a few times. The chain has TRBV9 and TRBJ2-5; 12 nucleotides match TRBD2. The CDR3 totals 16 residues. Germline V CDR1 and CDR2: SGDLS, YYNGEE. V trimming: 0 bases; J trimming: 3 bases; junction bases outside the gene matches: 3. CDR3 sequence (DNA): TGTGCCAGCAGCGTAGGTGGACTAGCGGGGAAAGAGACCCAGTACTTC. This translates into CASSVGGLAGKETQYF. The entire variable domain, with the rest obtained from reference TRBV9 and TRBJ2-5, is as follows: DSGVTQTPKHLITATGQRVTLRCSPRSGDLSVYWYQQSLDQGLQFLIQYYNGEERAKGNILERFSAQQFPDLHSELNLSSLELGDSALYFCASSVGGLAGKETQYFGPGTRLLVL.

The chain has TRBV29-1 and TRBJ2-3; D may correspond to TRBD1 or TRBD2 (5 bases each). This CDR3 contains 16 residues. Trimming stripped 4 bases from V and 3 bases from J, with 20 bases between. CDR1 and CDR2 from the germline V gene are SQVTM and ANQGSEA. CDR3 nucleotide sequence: TGCAGCGTTGGTGGAGGACACAACCCAACGACAGATACGCAGTATTTT. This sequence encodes CSVGGGHNPTTDTQYF.

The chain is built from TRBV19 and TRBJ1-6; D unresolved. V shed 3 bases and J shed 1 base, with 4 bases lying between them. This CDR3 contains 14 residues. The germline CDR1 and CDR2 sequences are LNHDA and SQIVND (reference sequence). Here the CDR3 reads CASSISSYNSPLHF. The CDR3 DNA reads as TGTGCCAGTAGTATCTCTTCCTATAATTCACCCCTCCACTTT.

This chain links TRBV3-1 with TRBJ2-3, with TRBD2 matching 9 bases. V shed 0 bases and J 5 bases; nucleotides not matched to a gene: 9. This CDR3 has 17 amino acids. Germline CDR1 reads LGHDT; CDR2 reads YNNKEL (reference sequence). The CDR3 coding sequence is TGTGCCAGCAGCCAAGACGTCTGGCGGGAGGGAGGAGATACGCAGTATTTT. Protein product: CASSQDVWREGGDTQYF.

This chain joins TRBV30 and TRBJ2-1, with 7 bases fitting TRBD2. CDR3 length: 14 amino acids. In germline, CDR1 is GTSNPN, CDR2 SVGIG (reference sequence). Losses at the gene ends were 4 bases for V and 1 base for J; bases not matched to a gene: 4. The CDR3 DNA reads TGTGCCTGGACCCGGGGAGGGTCCTACAATGAGCAGTTCTTC. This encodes CAWTRGGSYNEQFF.

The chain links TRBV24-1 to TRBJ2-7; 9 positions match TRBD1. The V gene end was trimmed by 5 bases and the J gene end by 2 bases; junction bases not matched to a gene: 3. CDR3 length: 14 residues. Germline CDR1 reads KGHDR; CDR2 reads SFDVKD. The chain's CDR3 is CATSGDRVPYEQYF. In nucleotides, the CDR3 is TGTGCCACCAGTGGGGACAGGGTCCCCTACGAGCAGTACTTC.